This T cell receptor (beta chain) was observed in a study of spatial heterogeneity in lung cancer. Study overall: Mean representation of each unique TCR and UMI combination in the raw reads exceeded nine occurrences.

The time point here: sample taken at primary tumor resection. No cell sorting; template was whole RNA from tumor, lung tissue or PBMC. The germline CDR1 and CDR2 sequences are MGHRA and YSYEKL. This CDR3 contains 14 residues. With 3 bases removed from V and 4 bases from J, the gap between germline ends came to 12 bases. A unique molecular identifier was carried by every single TCR cDNA molecule. TCRdb reanalysed the 5' RACE reads using MiXCR and keeps one entry per CDR3 protein. Found here are about 44,000 distinct CDR3 sequences, roughly 15% of them singletons; the top ten hold 55% to 70%. This clonotype was detected a few times.

This receptor was taken from a male donor with early-stage non-small cell lung cancer. The sequenced sample was PBMCs, obtained at surgery. This chain links TRBV4-1 with TRBJ1-1, with TRBD1 as a possible D gene (6 bases). The CDR3 region is CASSHQGRGTEAFF. The CDR3 DNA sequence: TGCGCCAGCAGCCACCAGGGGAGAGGCACTGAAGCTTTCTTT.